These 10 T cell receptor beta chains came from one sample sequenced in a study of OX40 agonist ivuxolimab in advanced cancers. The table came from immunoSEQ multiplex PCR; TCRdb's copy has only in-frame clones and leaves some out. This sample yields tens of thousands of clones, of which just under 90% are seen a single time; approximately 5% belongs to the top ten. The specimen was CD4+ or CD8+ T cells sorted from blood, collected in a trial of the OX40 agonist ivuxolimab. These receptors all stem from an adult with an advanced solid tumor such as melanoma, head and neck, liver or kidney cancer.

The V and J genes are TRBV28 and TRBJ2-7; the match to TRBD2 covers 10 bases. Per germline, CDR1 MDHEN and CDR2 SYDVKM. Losses at the gene ends were 5 bases for V and 7 bases for J; bases not matched to a gene: 5. This CDR3 has 13 residues. CDR3 sequence reads: CASSPSGRREQYF. CDR3 sequence (DNA): TGTGCCAGCAGTCCTAGCGGGAGAAGAGAGCAGTACTTC.

The CDR3 is CASSLDGGSNQPQHF. The CDR3 DNA follows: TGCGCCAGCAGCTTGGATGGCGGTAGCAATCAGCCCCAGCATTTT. The chain recombines TRBV5-1 with TRBJ1-5; D is unclear. The CDR3 has 15 amino acids. Per the germline V gene, CDR1 is SGHRS and CDR2 is YFSETQ. V lost 0 bases and J lost 0, with 7 bases in between.

The gene calls are TRBV10-3 and TRBJ2-3; 8 bases agree with TRBD2. The V gene's germline CDR1 is ENHRY and CDR2 SYGVKD. V dropped 2 bases and J dropped 3; count of bases not matched to a gene: 4. This CDR3 has 15 residues. CDR3: CAISETGGSTDTQYF. The CDR3 DNA follows: TGTGCCATCAGTGAGACGGGGGGGAGTACAGATACGCAGTATTTT.

The V gene is TRBV6-6, the J gene TRBJ2-1, with TRBD2 matching over 7 bases. Germline loops: CDR1 MNHNY, CDR2 SVGAGI (reference sequence). The trim removed 5 bases at V and 0 bases at J, leaving 1 base unmatched. CDR3 length: 14 amino acids. DNA for the CDR3: TGTGCCAGCAGTCAGCGGGACTCCTACAATGAGCAGTTCTTC. Translating it yields CASSQRDSYNEQFF.

The chain links TRBV5-1 to TRBJ1-4; D unresolved. CDR1 and CDR2 from the germline V gene are SGHRS and YFSETQ. The length of the CDR3 is 14 residues. V lost 0 bases to trimming and J lost 0 bases, with 3 bases between them. In DNA, the CDR3 is TGCGCCAGCAGCTTGGATGCAACTAATGAAAAACTGTTTTTT. Protein product: CASSLDATNEKLFF.

The chain has TRBV2 and TRBJ1-2, with no clear D. The V and J ends lost 5 bases and 8 bases respectively, with 18 bases between them. Germline lookup yields CDR1 SNHLY and CDR2 FYNNEI. The CDR3 loop spans 14 amino acids. The CDR3 sequence is CASSPEAPFGGYTF. CDR3 nucleotide sequence: TGTGCCAGCAGTCCAGAGGCGCCTTTCGGAGGCTACACCTTC.

The chain has TRBV19 and TRBJ1-4; TRBD1 matches at 9 bases. The CDR3 spans 17 residues. From germline, CDR1 is LNHDA and CDR2 SQIVND (reference sequence). After removal of 4 bases from V and 8 bases from J, the junction contained 14 bases not matched to a gene. The CDR3 protein is CASSTWRTGASAEKLFF. The CDR3 DNA sequence: TGTGCCAGTAGTACGTGGAGGACAGGGGCCTCTGCGGAAAAACTGTTTTTT.

The J gene is TRBJ2-1, the V gene TRBV29-1, with 7 bases that match TRBD2. This CDR3 has 14 residues. CDR1 is SQVTM, CDR2 ANQGSEA, per germline. V shed 3 bases and J 2 bases; nucleotides not matched to a gene: 4. DNA of the CDR3: TGCAGCGTTGAGAGGAGCGGGGCCTACAATGAGCAGTTCTTC. It yields the protein CSVERSGAYNEQFF.

CDR3 nucleotide sequence: TGTGCCAGCAGCCAAACCAGGGACACCATATATTTT. It encodes CASSQTRDTIYF. This chain links TRBV11-1 with TRBJ1-3; D possibly corresponds to TRBD1 (5 bases). V was clipped by 5 bases and J by 8 bases, with 10 bases between them. The CDR3 extends over 12 amino acids. CDR1 is SGHAT and CDR2 is FQDESV in the germline V gene (reference sequence). The variable domain in full, with the rest retrieved from reference TRBV11-1 and TRBJ1-3, is EAEVAQSPRYKITEKSQAVAFWCDPISGHATLYWYRQILGQGPELLVQFQDESVVDDSQLPKDRFSAERLKGVDSTLKIQPAELGDSAMYLCASSQTRDTIYFGEGSWLTVV.

The chain combines TRBV19 with TRBJ2-1; 7 nucleotides align to TRBD1. V was pared by 7 bases and J by 0 bases, with 6 bases of the junction left unmatched. The CDR3 spans 15 residues. Germline CDR1 LNHDA, CDR2 SQIVND (reference sequence). The CDR3 coding sequence is TGTGCCAGTACCACAGACAGGGCCTCCTACAATGAGCAGTTCTTC. This codes for CASTTDRASYNEQFF.